These 3 T cell receptor beta chains originate from one sample sequenced in a study of blood T cell repertoires in COVID-19. Profiling relied on immunoSEQ multiplex PCR, and the TCRdb table lists in-frame clones only, not all of them. The sample lists more than 250,000 clones; roughly 91% were seen once. The sample was peripheral blood. The receptors derive from a man aged 45-65 years with active or convalescent COVID-19.

A single count supports this clone. The chain couples TRBV30 to TRBJ1-5, with 7 bases identical to TRBD1. Trimming removed 0 bases from V and 2 bases from J; junction bases left unmatched: 10. Per the germline V gene, CDR1 is GTSNPN and CDR2 is SVGIG (reference sequence). The CDR3 contains 17 residues. In nucleotides, the CDR3 is TGTGCCTGGAGTGTACGTTGGGACAGAATGGGCAATCAGCCCCAGCATTTT. Its protein product is CAWSVRWDRMGNQPQHF.

This sequence joins TRBV7-3 and TRBJ2-1, with D perhaps matching TRBD1 (6 bases). V was shortened by 5 bases and J by 0 bases, with 11 bases between the two germline ends. CDR3 size: 15 residues. Looked up from germline, CDR1 is SGHTA and CDR2 is FQGTGA. The CDR3 spells CASSPDRDSYNEQFF. CDR3 bases: TGTGCCAGCAGCCCGGACAGAGACTCCTACAATGAGCAGTTCTTC. Complete variable domain (other parts from reference TRBV7-3 and TRBJ2-1): GAGVSQTPSNKVTEKGKYVELRCDPISGHTALYWYRQSLGQGPEFLIYFQGTGAADDSGLPNDRFFAVRPEGSVSTLKIQRTERGDSAVYLCASSPDRDSYNEQFFGPGTRLTVL.

The chain links TRBV11-3 to TRBJ2-2; 8 bases fit TRBD1. V shed 0 bases, J shed 1 base, and the junction held 4 bases outside the gene matches. The CDR3 length is 17 residues. Per germline, CDR1 SGHNT and CDR2 YENEEA. The CDR3 sequence: CASSLEYGTGNTGELFF. The CDR3 DNA reads TGTGCCAGCAGCTTAGAATATGGGACAGGGAACACCGGGGAGCTGTTTTTT.